This entry features one T cell receptor (beta chain) sequence. Antigen: not known. Stem cell-like memory, regulatory, central memory and naive CD4+ cells were sorted via CD45RO/CCR7/CD25/CD127/CD95/CD27. The sample is drawn from a study of beta chain features in type 1 diabetes. Across the whole study: Healthy donors, compared against patients, showed similar age, gender and cell yields. Findings of the study overall: Type 1 diabetes patients showed a moderate but significant shortening of TCRB CDR3s in all four CD4+ subsets. In patients and controls equally, PCR might favor templates that are shorter.

Between the trimmed V and J ends, which lost 6 bases and 3 bases, there was a span of 9 bases. The CDR3 length is 12 residues. Per the germline V gene, CDR1 is MNHNS and CDR2 is SASEGT. Every bit of the isolated RNA underwent reverse transcription, so sequencing read expressed TCRB transcripts. Produced via immunoSEQ multiplex PCR; TCRdb's table is partial and in-frame only. Among 150,000 to 190,000 clones listed, 10% were seen once. The sample comprised central memory CD4+ T cells from blood. V usage is TRBV6-1 and J usage is TRBJ2-7; maybe TRBD2 (5 bases). This clonotype originated in a man aged 25 to 40 with type 1 diabetes. CDR3 DNA sequence: TGTGCCAGCAGCACCGGGGACTACGAGCAGTACTTC. It yields the protein CASSTGDYEQYF.